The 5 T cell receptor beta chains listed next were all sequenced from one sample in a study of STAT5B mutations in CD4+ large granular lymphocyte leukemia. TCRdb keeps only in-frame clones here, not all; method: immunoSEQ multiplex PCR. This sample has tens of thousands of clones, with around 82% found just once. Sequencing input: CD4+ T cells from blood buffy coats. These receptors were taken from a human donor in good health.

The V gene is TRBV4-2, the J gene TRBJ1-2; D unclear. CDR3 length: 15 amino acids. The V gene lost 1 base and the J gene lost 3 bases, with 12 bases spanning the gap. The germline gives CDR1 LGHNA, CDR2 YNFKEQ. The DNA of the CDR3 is TGTGCCAGCAGCCAAGTGCTTTCGGGAGACTATGGCTACACCTTC. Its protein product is CASSQVLSGDYGYTF.

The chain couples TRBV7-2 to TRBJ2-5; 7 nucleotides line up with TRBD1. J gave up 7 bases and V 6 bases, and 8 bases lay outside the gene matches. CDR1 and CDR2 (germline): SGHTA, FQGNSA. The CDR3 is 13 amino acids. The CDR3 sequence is CASRGDSPGTQYF. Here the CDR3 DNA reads TGTGCCAGCAGGGGGGACAGTCCGGGGACCCAGTACTTC.

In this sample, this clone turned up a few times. The CDR3 DNA sequence: TGTGCCAGCAGTGAGGAGGTGGGCAACTATCAAGAGACCCAGTACTTC. This gives the protein CASSEEVGNYQETQYF. This chain joins TRBV2 and TRBJ2-5; possible D gene TRBD2, 5 bases. V shed 3 bases and J shed 2 bases, with 16 bases lying between them. The germline V gene encodes CDR1 SNHLY and CDR2 FYNNEI. CDR3 length: 16 residues.

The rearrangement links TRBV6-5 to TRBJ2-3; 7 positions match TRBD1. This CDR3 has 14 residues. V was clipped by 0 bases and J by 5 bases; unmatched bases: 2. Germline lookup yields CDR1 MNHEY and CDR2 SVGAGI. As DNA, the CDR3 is TGTGCCAGCAGTTACTCAGGGGGCAGAGATACGCAGTATTTT. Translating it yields CASSYSGGRDTQYF.

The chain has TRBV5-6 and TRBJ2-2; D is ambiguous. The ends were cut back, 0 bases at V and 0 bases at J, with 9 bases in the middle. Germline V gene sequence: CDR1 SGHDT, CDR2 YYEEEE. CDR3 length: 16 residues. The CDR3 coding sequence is TGTGCCAGCAGCTTGGTCCGGAACGCGAACACCGGGGAGCTGTTTTTT. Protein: CASSLVRNANTGELFF.